One sample yielded the 7 T cell receptor beta chains listed below, sequenced in a study of blood T cell repertoires in COVID-19. Data came from immunoSEQ multiplex PCR; TCRdb stores just in-frame clones and leaves some out. The sample has about 220,000 clones, around four fifths seen once; the top ten hold approximately 8%. What was sequenced was peripheral blood. These receptors were obtained from a woman of 80 years or more with COVID-19, enrolled during active disease.

This chain links TRBV6-5 with TRBJ1-4; unclear D gene. The CDR3 has 15 amino acids. Germline assignment: CDR1 MNHEY and CDR2 SVGAGI. The V end lost 6 bases, the J end lost 8 bases, and 19 bases lay between the germline ends. The CDR3 reads CASSLYGTFGEKLFF. DNA for the CDR3: TGTGCCAGCAGCCTTTACGGAACATTCGGGGAAAAACTGTTTTTT.

The gene calls are TRBV28 and TRBJ2-3; TRBD2 matches 8 bases. There are 15 residues in the CDR3. Per germline, CDR1 MDHEN and CDR2 SYDVKM. Trimming removed 2 bases from V and 4 bases from J; junction bases left unmatched: 5. The CDR3 spells CASSLTGAGADTQYF. CDR3 nucleotide sequence: TGTGCCAGCAGTTTAACGGGAGCGGGGGCAGATACGCAGTATTTT.

V and J are TRBV11-2 and TRBJ2-3; D perhaps matches TRBD2 (7 bases). Germline values: CDR1 SGHAT, CDR2 FQNNGV. The CDR3 is made up of 16 amino acids. V was shortened by 4 bases and J by 2 bases, with 16 bases between the two germline ends. This CDR3 reads CASSSGRGGYTDTQYF. The CDR3 region has the DNA TGTGCCAGCAGCTCCGGCAGGGGAGGGTACACAGATACGCAGTATTTT.

This sequence joins TRBV3-1 (or the pseudogene TRBV3-2) and TRBJ1-3; D unresolved. Between the trimmed V and J ends, which lost 6 bases and 8 bases, there was a span of 11 bases. Germline V CDR1 and CDR2: LGHDT, YNNKEL (reference sequence). This CDR3 spans 12 amino acids. The CDR3 here is CASRGMGDTIYF. CDR3 bases: TGTGCCAGCAGAGGGATGGGAGACACCATATATTTT.

V usage is TRBV3-1 (or the pseudogene TRBV3-2) and J usage is TRBJ1-2, with D uncertain. The CDR3 extends over 14 amino acids. V lost 4 bases and J lost 8, with 17 bases in between. CDR1 is LGHDT and CDR2 is YNNKEL in the germline V gene (reference sequence). CDR3 residues: CASSLTGEVWGYTF. The DNA of the CDR3 is TGTGCCAGCAGCCTAACCGGGGAGGTCTGGGGCTACACCTTC.

The CDR3 region has the DNA TGTGCCAGCAGCCCCTTGGGGGGAGGGAAACTGTTTTTT. Amino acid sequence: CASSPLGGGKLFF. V usage is TRBV7-2 and J usage is TRBJ1-4, with TRBD1 as a possible D gene (5 bases). Trimming removed 5 bases at V and 11 bases at J, with 15 bases between. Germline V gives CDR1 SGHTA, CDR2 FQGNSA. The CDR3 is made up of 13 amino acids.

The rearrangement uses TRBV27 and TRBJ2-2, with D tentatively TRBD1 (5 bases). Germline CDR1 is MNHEY and CDR2 is SMNVEV (reference sequence). V was shortened by 1 base and J by 3 bases, with 12 bases between the two germline ends. CDR3 length: 16 amino acids. DNA for the CDR3: TGTGCCAGCAGTTTATTGTCCAGGGTGGACACCGGGGAGCTGTTTTTT. It is translated as CASSLLSRVDTGELFF.